This TCR beta chain was sequenced in a study of early T cells in non-severe SARS-CoV-2 infection. Across the whole study: Sequencing was performed on bulk RNA from unsorted whole blood, leaving chains unpaired.

V lost 1 base and J lost 0, with 6 bases in between. This CDR3 has 14 amino acids. Germline values: CDR1 KGHSH, CDR2 LQKENI. Individual cDNA molecules each received unique molecular identifiers attached to them. Each CDR3 protein gets one entry after TCRdb re-called the 5' RACE reads with MiXCR. The sample consists of tens of thousands of distinct CDR3 sequences, over 10% of them appearing once. This clonotype was picked up a small number of times. The chain recombines TRBV18 with TRBJ1-1, with D perhaps TRBD1 (5 bases). This TCR derives from an adult who was a healthcare worker with PCR-confirmed SARS-CoV-2 infection or an uninfected control (not recorded which). Sequenced sample: whole blood. The CDR3: CASSPQDMNTEAFF. The CDR3, as DNA: TGTGCCAGCTCACCACAGGACATGAACACTGAAGCTTTCTTT.